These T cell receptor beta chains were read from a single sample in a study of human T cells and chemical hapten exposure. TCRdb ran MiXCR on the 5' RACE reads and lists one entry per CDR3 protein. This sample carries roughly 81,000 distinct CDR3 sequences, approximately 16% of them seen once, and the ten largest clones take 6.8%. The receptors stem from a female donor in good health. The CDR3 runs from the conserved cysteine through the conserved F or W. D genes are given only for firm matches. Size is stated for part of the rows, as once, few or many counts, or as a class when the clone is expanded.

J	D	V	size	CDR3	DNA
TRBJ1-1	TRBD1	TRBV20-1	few	CSAAGGTVTEAFF	TGCAGTGCTGCAGGGGGCACGGTCACTGAAGCTTTCTTT
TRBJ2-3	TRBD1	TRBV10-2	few	CASSAGQGLTDTQYF	TGCGCCAGCAGTGCGGGACAGGGTCTCACAGATACGCAGTATTTT
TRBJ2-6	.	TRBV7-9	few	CASSRTTGPGANVLTF	TGTGCCAGCAGCCGGACAACAGGTCCTGGGGCCAACGTCCTGACTTTC
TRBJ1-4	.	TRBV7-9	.	CASSDEGTGGTNEKLFF	TGTGCCAGCAGCGACGAGGGGACGGGAGGCACTAATGAAAAACTGTTTTTT
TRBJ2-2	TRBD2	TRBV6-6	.	CASRGGRLAGERTGELFF	TGTGCCAGCAGGGGGGGGAGGCTAGCGGGAGAGCGAACCGGGGAGCTGTTTTTT
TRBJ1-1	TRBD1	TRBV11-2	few	CASSLVTGEPSAEAFF	TGTGCCAGCAGCTTAGTGACAGGGGAACCTAGCGCTGAAGCTTTCTTT
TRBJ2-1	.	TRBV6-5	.	CASADGFGQFF	TGTGCCAGCGCAGACGGGTTCGGGCAGTTCTTC
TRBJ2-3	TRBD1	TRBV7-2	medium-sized	CASSLDRTSTDTQYF	TGTGCCAGCAGCTTGGACAGGACTAGCACAGATACGCAGTATTTT
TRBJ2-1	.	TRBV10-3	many	CAISIGTPDGEQFF	TGTGCCATCAGCATCGGGACGCCCGACGGTGAGCAGTTCTTC
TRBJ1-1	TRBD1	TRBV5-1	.	CASSLRGPSTPEAFF	TGCGCCAGCAGCCTCAGGGGGCCTAGTACCCCTGAAGCTTTCTTT
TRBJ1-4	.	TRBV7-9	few	CASSARNEKLFF	TGTGCCAGCAGCGCACGTAATGAAAAACTGTTTTTT
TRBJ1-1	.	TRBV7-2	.	CASSLGGAFF	TGTGCCAGCAGCTTAGGGGGAGCTTTCTTT
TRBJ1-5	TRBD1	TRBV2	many	CASAPGQGSNQPQHF	TGTGCCAGTGCACCGGGACAGGGGAGCAATCAGCCCCAGCATTTT
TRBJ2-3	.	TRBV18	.	CASSRGTTDTQYF	TGTGCCAGCTCACGCGGGACCACAGATACGCAGTATTTT
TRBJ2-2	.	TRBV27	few	CASSFGTGELFF	TGTGCCAGCAGTTTCGGGACAGGGGAGCTGTTTTTT
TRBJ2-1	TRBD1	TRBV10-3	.	CAIKGTGGGMSSYNEQFF	TGTGCCATTAAGGGGACAGGGGGCGGTATGAGCTCCTACAATGAGCAGTTCTTC
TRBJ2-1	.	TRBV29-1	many	CSVGGFSAGAAYNEQFF	TGCAGCGTTGGAGGATTTTCTGCCGGGGCAGCTTACAATGAGCAGTTCTTC
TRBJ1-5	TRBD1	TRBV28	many	CASLSPTPGQGRNQPQHF	TGTGCCAGCCTCTCCCCAACCCCGGGACAGGGTAGGAATCAGCCCCAGCATTTT
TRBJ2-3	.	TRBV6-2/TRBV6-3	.	CASSPKGGTQYF	TGTGCCAGCAGTCCAAAGGGGGGTACGCAGTATTTT
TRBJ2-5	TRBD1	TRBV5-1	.	CASSPGQAKETQYF	TGCGCCAGCAGCCCGGGACAGGCCAAAGAGACCCAGTACTTC
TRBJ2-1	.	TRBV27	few	CASSFPSGLSEQFF	TGTGCCAGCAGTTTCCCCAGCGGGCTAAGTGAGCAGTTCTTC
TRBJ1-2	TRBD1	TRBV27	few	CASSPLGDRAHYGYTF	TGTGCCAGCAGTCCCCTGGGGGACAGGGCCCACTATGGCTACACCTTC
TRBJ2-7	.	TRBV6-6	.	CASSPGLWGEQYF	TGTGCCAGCAGCCCCGGCCTTTGGGGCGAGCAGTACTTC
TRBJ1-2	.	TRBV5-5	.	CASSLGSGVGVGYTF	TGTGCCAGCAGCTTGGGTTCGGGGGTTGGGGTCGGCTACACCTTC
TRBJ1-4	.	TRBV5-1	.	CASSLGPIATNEKLFF	TGCGCCAGCAGCTTAGGACCTATTGCAACTAATGAAAAACTGTTTTTT
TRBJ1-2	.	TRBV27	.	CASSLQGSYGYTF	TGTGCCAGCAGTTTACAGGGAAGCTATGGCTACACCTTC
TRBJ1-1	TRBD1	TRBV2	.	CASRDQGAGDTEAFF	TGTGCCAGCCGGGACCAGGGGGCCGGCGACACTGAAGCTTTCTTT
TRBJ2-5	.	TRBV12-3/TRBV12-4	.	CASSPTRKETQYF	TGTGCCAGCAGCCCAACTAGGAAAGAGACCCAGTACTTC
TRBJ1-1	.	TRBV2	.	CASSDERSAEAFF	TGTGCCAGCAGTGACGAGAGGAGCGCTGAAGCTTTCTTT
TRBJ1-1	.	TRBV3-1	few	CASSRGMEFTEAFF	TGTGCCAGCAGCCGGGGGATGGAGTTCACTGAAGCTTTCTTT
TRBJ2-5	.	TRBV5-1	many	CASSLAGSSEETQYF	TGCGCCAGCAGCTTGGCGGGGTCCTCAGAGGAGACCCAGTACTTC
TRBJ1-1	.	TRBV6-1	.	CASSLLRQNTEAFF	TGTGCCAGCAGTTTACTGAGGCAGAACACTGAAGCTTTCTTT
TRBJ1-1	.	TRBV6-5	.	CASSYSMMLIRGLTEAFF	TGTGCCAGCAGTTACTCGATGATGTTAATAAGGGGTTTGACTGAAGCTTTCTTT
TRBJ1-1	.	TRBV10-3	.	CAIGGGARGTEAFF	TGTGCCATCGGGGGGGGGGCGCGGGGCACTGAAGCTTTCTTT
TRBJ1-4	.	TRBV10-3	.	CAISATVGEKLFF	TGTGCCATCAGTGCGACAGTTGGCGAAAAACTGTTTTTT
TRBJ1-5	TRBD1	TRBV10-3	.	CAISQGEEGNQPQHF	TGTGCCATCAGTCAGGGGGAAGAGGGCAATCAGCCCCAGCATTTT
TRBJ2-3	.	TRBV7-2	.	CASSSRAGSSTDTQYF	TGTGCCAGCAGCTCGAGGGCAGGGTCTAGCACAGATACGCAGTATTTT
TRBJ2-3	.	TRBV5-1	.	CASSLGHMATDTQYF	TGCGCCAGCAGCTTGGGACACATGGCAACAGATACGCAGTATTTT
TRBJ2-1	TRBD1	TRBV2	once	CASSDAGQGLNEQFF	TGTGCCAGCAGTGACGCGGGACAGGGTCTCAATGAGCAGTTCTTC
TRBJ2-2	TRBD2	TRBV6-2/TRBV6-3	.	CASSYPPGGAIGELFF	TGTGCCAGCAGTTACCCTCCCGGGGGGGCAATCGGGGAGCTGTTTTTT
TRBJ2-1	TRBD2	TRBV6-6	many	CASSTPLAGGPGEQFF	TGTGCCAGCAGTACCCCCCTAGCGGGGGGGCCTGGTGAGCAGTTCTTC
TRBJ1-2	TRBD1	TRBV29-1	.	CSVLGQGAEGYTF	TGCAGCGTGCTCGGACAGGGGGCTGAAGGCTACACCTTC
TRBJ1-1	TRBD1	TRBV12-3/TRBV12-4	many	CASSFTGGSTEAFF	TGTGCCAGCAGTTTCACAGGGGGTAGCACTGAAGCTTTCTTT
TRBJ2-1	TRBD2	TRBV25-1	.	CASRTLAGALSEQFF	TGTGCCAGCAGGACCCTAGCGGGAGCTCTTTCGGAGCAGTTCTTC
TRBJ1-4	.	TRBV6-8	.	CASSYPSVGGVDNEKLFF	TGTGCCAGCAGTTACCCCTCGGTTGGAGGGGTTGATAATGAAAAACTGTTTTTT
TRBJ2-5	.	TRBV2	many	CASRKDRQETQYF	TGTGCCAGCAGGAAGGACAGACAAGAGACCCAGTACTTC
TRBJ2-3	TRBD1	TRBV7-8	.	CASSLGTGSTDTQYF	TGTGCCAGCAGCTTAGGGACAGGGAGTACAGATACGCAGTATTTT
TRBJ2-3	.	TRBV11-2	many	CASSLDGSGYGTDTQYF	TGTGCCAGCAGCTTAGACGGTTCGGGGTATGGCACAGATACGCAGTATTTT
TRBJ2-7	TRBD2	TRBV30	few	CAWSGFGEGEQYF	TGTGCCTGGAGTGGGTTTGGGGAGGGCGAGCAGTACTTC
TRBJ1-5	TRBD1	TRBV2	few	CASSGQTGINQPQHF	TGTGCCAGCAGTGGGCAGACAGGGATCAATCAGCCCCAGCATTTT